This TCR beta chain originates from a study of early T cells in non-severe SARS-CoV-2 infection. From the 5' RACE reads, TCRdb called clonotypes with MiXCR, one entry per CDR3 protein. The sample consists of about 55,000 distinct CDR3 sequences, 8% to 10% of them appearing once. The CDR3 covers 14 residues. From germline, CDR1 is SGHVS and CDR2 FQNEAQ. Trimming removed 5 bases at V and 8 bases at J, with 16 bases between. The sequence was collected from an adult who was a healthcare worker with PCR-confirmed SARS-CoV-2 infection or an uninfected control (not recorded which). The sample consisted of whole blood. This chain joins TRBV7-8 and TRBJ2-1; maybe TRBD1 (5 bases). CDR3 sequence (DNA): TGTGCCAGCAGCCCACGGCTCAGGGTTCATGAGCAGTTCTTC. Translating gives CASSPRLRVHEQFF.